These T cell receptor beta chains were read from a single sample in a study of blood T cell repertoires in COVID-19. Profiling relied on immunoSEQ multiplex PCR, and the TCRdb table lists in-frame clones only, not all of them. The table shows about 100,000 clones, with 90% to 95% occurring only once. Sequenced: peripheral blood. The receptors originated from a man aged 50 or older with active COVID-19. CDR3s include the opening cysteine and the closing phenylalanine or tryptophan. A D gene is named only where the DNA matches it firmly. Not all rows give a size; the values are once, few, many and, for expanded clones, a class.

d_call	clone_size	v_call	j_call	cdr3_aa	cdr3_nt
.	once	TRBV3-1/TRBV3-2	TRBJ2-2	CASSRVGTNTGELFF	TGTGCCAGCAGCCGGGTCGGGACGAACACCGGGGAGCTGTTTTTT
TRBD1	.	TRBV11-3	TRBJ2-2	CASSLSYVTGQKTNTGELFF	TGTGCCAGCAGCTTAAGTTACGTGACGGGACAGAAGACGAACACCGGGGAGCTGTTTTTT
TRBD1	.	TRBV24-1	TRBJ2-1	CATSSSQGAHEQFF	TGTGCCACCAGTTCTTCACAGGGGGCTCATGAGCAGTTCTTC
.	once	TRBV3-1/TRBV3-2	TRBJ1-5	CASSQVGGRQPQHF	TGTGCCAGCAGCCAAGTCGGGGGGCGTCAGCCCCAGCATTTT
.	.	TRBV6-6	TRBJ1-2	CASGQVYGYTF	TGTGCCAGCGGGCAGGTCTATGGCTACACCTTC
.	.	TRBV21-1	TRBJ2-2	CASSKGDRKTGELFF	TGTGCCAGCAGCAAAGGGGACAGGAAAACCGGGGAGCTGTTTTTT
.	.	TRBV6-4	TRBJ1-1	CASSVGPGNTEAFF	TGTGCCAGCAGTGTGGGGCCAGGGAACACTGAAGCTTTCTTT
TRBD1	.	TRBV5-5	TRBJ1-6	CASSPQTGDTYNSPLHF	TGTGCCAGCAGCCCGCAAACAGGGGATACCTATAATTCACCCCTCCACTTT
TRBD1	.	TRBV2	TRBJ2-2	CASRPDRGGTGELFF	TGTGCCAGCAGGCCGGACAGGGGAGGAACCGGGGAGCTGTTTTTT
.	.	TRBV28	TRBJ1-5	CASSSLRGQPQHF	TGTGCCAGCAGTTCCCTTAGGGGTCAGCCCCAGCATTTT
TRBD2	.	TRBV19	TRBJ2-2	CASSILAGKGSVTGELFF	TGTGCCAGTAGTATTCTAGCGGGGAAAGGGTCGGTGACCGGGGAGCTGTTTTTT
TRBD1	few	TRBV28	TRBJ1-5	CASSGGPTGSRAQHF	TGTGCCAGCAGTGGGGGGCCGACAGGGTCCCGGGCCCAGCATTTT
.	.	TRBV5-4	TRBJ1-1	CASSLAEDFGEDTEAFF	TGTGCCAGCAGCTTGGCCGAGGATTTTGGGGAGGACACTGAAGCTTTCTTT
.	.	TRBV6-5	TRBJ1-2	CASSYSHSLNYGYTF	TGTGCCAGCAGTTACTCACACAGCCTTAACTATGGCTACACCTTC
TRBD1	few	TRBV14	TRBJ1-2	CASSQEGQGVPILGGYTF	TGTGCCAGCAGCCAAGAGGGACAGGGAGTACCTATCCTTGGCGGCTACACCTTC
.	.	TRBV12-3/TRBV12-4	TRBJ1-3	CASSLQQVGFVYF	TGTGCCAGCAGTTTACAACAGGTGGGCTTCGTATATTTT
TRBD2	.	TRBV28	TRBJ2-1	CASSLRDYYNEQFF	TGTGCCAGCAGTCTTCGGGACTATTACAATGAGCAGTTCTTC
.	.	TRBV24-1	TRBJ1-2	CATSDLGQAFDTF	TGTGCCACCAGTGATTTGGGGCAGGCGTTCGACACCTTC
TRBD1	.	TRBV7-7	TRBJ2-7	CASSAGTGPLGEQYF	TGTGCCAGCAGCGCCGGGACAGGGCCCCTCGGCGAGCAGTACTTC
.	.	TRBV10-3	TRBJ1-5	CAIRGDSNQPQHF	TGTGCCATCAGAGGAGATAGCAATCAGCCCCAGCATTTT
.	.	TRBV12-3/TRBV12-4	TRBJ2-3	CASSFDSPDTQYF	TGTGCCAGCAGTTTTGACAGCCCAGATACGCAGTATTTT
.	.	TRBV27	TRBJ1-1	CASSLGGFGTEAFF	TGTGCCAGCAGTTTAGGAGGGTTCGGCACTGAAGCTTTCTTT
TRBD1	.	TRBV29-1	TRBJ2-5	CSAVGDRGETQYF	TGCAGCGCTGTTGGGGACAGGGGAGAGACCCAGTACTTC
.	few	TRBV11-1	TRBJ1-2	CASSSGTNYGYTF	TGTGCCAGCAGCAGCGGGACAAACTATGGCTACACCTTC
.	.	TRBV11-2	TRBJ1-4	CASSRDAYNEKLFF	TGTGCCAGCAGCCGGGATGCCTATAATGAAAAACTGTTTTTT
TRBD1	once	TRBV12-3/TRBV12-4	TRBJ1-2	CASSEGARWGYTF	TGTGCCAGCAGCGAGGGGGCCCGCTGGGGCTACACCTTC
TRBD2	.	TRBV4-1	TRBJ2-3	CASSQEGTSGALKQYF	TGCGCCAGCAGCCAAGAAGGGACTAGCGGGGCCTTAAAGCAGTATTTT
.	few	TRBV7-6	TRBJ1-6	CASSSLDSGRTPLHF	TGTGCCAGCAGCTCCCTCGACTCCGGTCGGACACCCCTCCACTTT
.	.	TRBV5-4	TRBJ1-3	CASSARSRELNTIYF	TGTGCCAGCAGCGCCCGGAGCAGGGAATTAAACACCATATATTTT
TRBD1	.	TRBV5-1	TRBJ2-4	CASSAGQGKNIQYF	TGCGCCAGCAGCGCGGGACAGGGTAAAAACATTCAGTACTTC
TRBD1	.	TRBV19	TRBJ1-4	CASSIGRQGIGEKLFF	TGTGCCAGTAGTATAGGGAGACAGGGGATTGGTGAAAAACTGTTTTTT
TRBD1	.	TRBV13	TRBJ1-1	CASSWTGVGTEAFF	TGTGCCAGCAGCTGGACAGGGGTAGGCACTGAAGCTTTCTTT
.	.	TRBV21-1	TRBJ2-6	CASSEPGQGVSGANVLTF	TGTGCCAGCAGCGAACCGGGACAGGGGGTTTCTGGGGCCAACGTCCTGACTTTC
.	.	TRBV12-3/TRBV12-4	TRBJ1-2	CASRGGGVGGYTF	TGTGCCAGCAGAGGCGGGGGAGTGGGTGGCTACACCTTC
.	few	TRBV27	TRBJ1-3	CASRGSGTGNTIYF	TGTGCCAGCAGAGGATCCGGGACAGGAAACACCATATATTTT
TRBD2	.	TRBV10-1	TRBJ2-1	CASSEGVAGVGNEQFF	TGCGCCAGCAGTGAGGGGGTAGCGGGAGTTGGAAATGAGCAGTTCTTC
.	.	TRBV30	TRBJ2-5	CAWSFGPGETQYF	TGTGCCTGGAGTTTCGGACCGGGGGAGACCCAGTACTTC
TRBD2	.	TRBV13	TRBJ2-1	CASSPGGNTYNEQFF	TGTGCCAGCAGCCCGGGAGGTAATACTTACAATGAGCAGTTCTTC
TRBD1	.	TRBV7-2	TRBJ2-5	CASSRPGQGRLETQYF	TGTGCCAGCAGCCGCCCGGGACAGGGAAGGTTGGAGACCCAGTACTTC
.	.	TRBV3-1/TRBV3-2	TRBJ1-1	CASSQFVGGGNTEAFF	TGTGCCAGCAGCCAATTTGTCGGGGGAGGGAACACTGAAGCTTTCTTT
.	.	TRBV27	TRBJ1-1	CASSLNRNTEAFF	TGTGCCAGCAGTTTAAATCGGAACACTGAAGCTTTCTTT